Each of the 10 T cell receptor beta chains below was sequenced from the same sample in a study of graft-versus-host responses after intestinal transplantation. Profiled with immunoSEQ multiplex PCR; TCRdb holds only in-frame clones, not every one. Of about 25,000 clones in the sample, 80% to 95% were seen once. The material was PBMCs, obtained 18 days after transplant. The receptors come from a human patient who received an intestinal transplant, so some T cells may come from the graft donor.

This chain connects TRBV15 to TRBJ2-7, with D perhaps given as TRBD1 or TRBD2 (6 bases each). The CDR3 is 15 amino acids. Per germline, CDR1 LNHNV and CDR2 YYDKDF (reference sequence). V dropped 4 bases and J dropped 4 bases, with 17 bases sitting between them. The CDR3 region has the DNA TGTGCCACCAGCAAGGGGGGACCGGTCGGGTACGAGCAGTACTTC. Translation: CATSKGGPVGYEQYF.

This clone was recorded once. The chain carries TRBV2 and TRBJ2-2, with unresolved D. V lost 7 bases to trimming and J lost 4 bases, with 4 bases between them. This CDR3 region has 11 residues. Per the germline V gene, CDR1 is SNHLY and CDR2 is FYNNEI. In nucleotides, the CDR3 is TGTGCCAGCACGTTCACCGGGGAGCTGTTTTTT. It specifies CASTFTGELFF.

The chain joins TRBV14 to TRBJ2-2, with TRBD1 matching 9 bases. CDR1 is SGHDN, CDR2 FVKESK, per germline. V dropped 3 bases and J dropped 7; count of bases not matched to a gene: 12. The CDR3 is made up of 17 amino acids. CDR3: CASSQAPGTGRVGELFF. The DNA of the CDR3 is TGTGCCAGCAGCCAGGCTCCCGGGACAGGGAGAGTCGGGGAGCTGTTTTTT.

In DNA form, the CDR3 reads TGTGCCAGCAGTTTCTGGCCCACAGATACGCAGTATTTT. As protein: CASSFWPTDTQYF. The genes are TRBV6-6 and TRBJ2-3; D is ambiguous. CDR3 size: 13 residues. Trimming cost V 4 bases and J 2 bases, with 7 bases left between them. Germline V gene sequence: CDR1 MNHNY, CDR2 SVGAGI (reference sequence).

V usage is TRBV19 and J usage is TRBJ2-5; D is undetermined. Germline V gene lookup returns CDR1 LNHDA and CDR2 SQIVND (reference sequence). CDR3 length equals 11 residues. Trimming took off 5 bases at V and 2 bases at J, with 3 bases between the two ends. CDR3 bases: TGTGCCAGTAGTTTACAAGAGACCCAGTACTTC. This encodes CASSLQETQYF.

The chain recombines TRBV6-1 with TRBJ2-3; tentatively, D is TRBD2 (5 bases). The V gene lost 8 bases and the J gene lost 0 bases, with 12 bases spanning the gap. CDR1 is MNHNS and CDR2 is SASEGT in the germline V gene. The CDR3 loop spans 14 amino acids. Here the CDR3 DNA reads TGTGCCAGCCGCAGCGGCACTAGCACAGATACGCAGTATTTT. Amino acids: CASRSGTSTDTQYF.

The chain uses TRBV6-6 and TRBJ2-3, with D perhaps TRBD2 (5 bases). Per germline, CDR1 MNHNY and CDR2 SVGAGI (reference sequence). Trimming pared 0 bases from V and 6 bases from J, leaving 7 bases between. The CDR3 loop spans 13 amino acids. The CDR3 spells CASSYSRVDTQYF. The CDR3 bases are TGTGCCAGCAGTTACTCGCGGGTGGATACGCAGTATTTT.

The chain links TRBV7-6 to TRBJ2-7; D might be TRBD1 (6 bases). CDR1 is SGHVS and CDR2 is FNYEAQ in the germline V gene. The CDR3 is made up of 14 amino acids. The germline V and J ends were trimmed by 3 bases and 2 bases, with 11 bases remaining between them. In nucleotides, the CDR3 is TGTGCCAGCAGCTTCGATGGACAGACCTACGAGCAGTACTTC. Translation gives CASSFDGQTYEQYF.

The rearrangement links TRBV4-1 to TRBJ1-2; a weak D match, TRBD1 (5 bases). V was shortened by 2 bases and J by 3 bases, with 25 bases between the two germline ends. The germline V gene encodes CDR1 MGHRA and CDR2 YSYEKL. The CDR3 length is 19 residues. The CDR3 sequence: CASSQSPQNVGARDYGYTF. DNA of the CDR3: TGCGCCAGCAGCCAAAGCCCACAGAACGTAGGGGCGCGGGACTATGGCTACACCTTC.

The V call is TRBV5-6, the J call TRBJ2-7, with D tentatively TRBD1 (6 bases). Germline CDR1 and CDR2: SGHDT and YYEEEE. The CDR3 spans 14 residues. V was clipped by 1 base and J by 3 bases, with 11 bases between them. The DNA of the CDR3 is TGTGCCAGCAGCTTGTTTGACAGGAACTACGAGCAGTACTTC. It encodes CASSLFDRNYEQYF.